This T cell receptor beta chain was retrieved from a study of T cell changes during pregnancy in multiple sclerosis. Sequencing used immunoSEQ multiplex PCR; TCRdb keeps in-frame clones, though not all of them. The table includes about 47,000 clones, around 93% detected once. This TCR derives from a female donor with multiple sclerosis, enrolled in a pregnancy study. The sequencing here drew on peripheral blood, taken in the second trimester of pregnancy.

CDR3 coding DNA: TGTGCCAGCAGTGTGGCGGGAGACCCCTACAATGAGCAGTTCTTC. As protein: CASSVAGDPYNEQFF. This chain links TRBV6-4 with TRBJ2-1, with TRBD2 matching over 7 bases. Trimming removed 4 bases from V and 2 bases from J; junction bases left unmatched: 5. Germline-derived CDR1 and CDR2 are MRHNA and SNTAGT. CDR3 length: 15 residues.